These 16 T cell receptor beta chains came from one sample sequenced in a study of identical twins' blood T cells. Via MiXCR, TCRdb re-called the 5' RACE reads, giving one row per CDR3 protein. The sample has roughly 380,000 distinct CDR3 sequences; roughly 27% are singletons. The sample comprised PBMCs. These receptors came from a woman between 18 and 55 years old in good health.

The chain uses TRBV5-1 and TRBJ1-1; a weak D match, TRBD1 (5 bases). V gave up 3 bases and J gave up 5 bases, with 14 bases separating them. The CDR3 spans 14 residues. CDR1 is SGHRS and CDR2 is YFSETQ in the germline V gene. The CDR3 DNA reads TGCGCCAGCAGCTCAAAGACAGTCGAAACTGAAGCTTTCTTT. Translated: CASSSKTVETEAFF.

This clonotype occurred a few times. The rearrangement uses TRBV7-9 and TRBJ2-1; TRBD2 matches at 9 bases. Unmatched junction bases numbered 6, after V lost 5 bases and J lost 4 bases. CDR1 SEHNR and CDR2 FQNEAQ come from the germline V gene (reference sequence). The CDR3 extends over 15 amino acids. The CDR3 nucleotides read TGTGCCAGCAGCCCCCCGGGACTAGCTTACAATGAGCAGTTCTTC. Protein: CASSPPGLAYNEQFF.

This clonotype was picked up a small number of times. This sequence joins TRBV6-5 and TRBJ1-2, with TRBD1 identical over 7 bases. Germline lookup yields CDR1 MNHEY and CDR2 SVGAGI. The length of the CDR3 is 15 residues. The ends lost 6 bases at V and 8 bases at J; junction bases unmatched: 15. The chain's CDR3 is CASRSRRQGRGGYTF. The CDR3 DNA follows: TGTGCCAGCAGGTCTCGAAGACAGGGTCGAGGAGGCTACACCTTC.

In this sample, this clonotype turned up a few times. CDR3 residues: CASSSQSTDTQYF. CDR3 nucleotides: TGTGCCAGCAGCTCTCAGTCTACAGATACGCAGTATTTT. The gene calls are TRBV7-2 and TRBJ2-3; D is undetermined. Trimming cost V 4 bases and J 3 bases, with 8 bases left between them. Germline lookup yields CDR1 SGHTA and CDR2 FQGNSA. There are 13 residues in the CDR3.

This clonotype was recorded many times. The gene calls are TRBV20-1 and TRBJ1-1, with D tentatively TRBD1 (5 bases). The CDR3 totals 13 residues. Trimming stripped 5 bases from V and 1 base from J, with 11 bases between. Germline values: CDR1 DFQATT, CDR2 SNEGSKA (reference sequence). The DNA of the CDR3 is TGCAGTGCTGGGGGGGTTTCGAACACTGAAGCTTTCTTT. This codes for CSAGGVSNTEAFF.

The sample holds many counts of this clonotype. This chain links TRBV6-4 with TRBJ2-1, with 11 positions matching TRBD1. J was trimmed by 6 bases and V by 2 bases; bases with no gene match: 0. CDR1 MRHNA and CDR2 SNTAGT come from the germline V gene. CDR3 length equals 14 residues. CDR3 residues: CASSDGTGGNEQFF. In DNA form, the CDR3 reads TGTGCCAGCAGTGACGGGACAGGGGGCAATGAGCAGTTCTTC.

In the case of this clonotype: This sequence may be a read error, since a much larger clone differs from it by one base. J is TRBJ2-1 and V is TRBV6-2 or TRBV6-3, with TRBD2 matching 10 bases. There are 15 residues in the CDR3. In germline, CDR1 is MNHEY, CDR2 SVGEGT. J lost 10 bases, V lost 4 bases, and 10 bases had no gene match. CDR3 sequence reads: CASSCPGLAVEEQFF. The DNA for the CDR3 is TGTGCCAGCAGTTGCCCTGGACTAGCGGTGGAAGAGCAGTTCTTC.

CDR3 region: CASSFMWGLAQNQDTQYF. The CDR3 DNA sequence: TGTGCCAGCAGCTTCATGTGGGGACTAGCGCAAAATCAAGATACGCAGTATTTT. The chain joins TRBV7-9 to TRBJ2-3; 10 nucleotides match TRBD2. The germline V gene has CDR1 SEHNR and CDR2 FQNEAQ (reference sequence). The CDR3 sequence is 18 residues long. V shed 3 bases and J 5 bases; nucleotides not matched to a gene: 14.

This chain connects TRBV7-2 to TRBJ1-1; TRBD1 might be the D (5 bases). This CDR3 is 15 amino acids long. Germline assignment: CDR1 SGHTA and CDR2 FQGNSA. The V end was cut by 5 bases, the J end by 7 bases, with 20 bases between. The CDR3 DNA reads as TGTGCCAGCAGCCCCCAAAGGGGTCAGGCGGGTGAAGCTTTCTTT. This sequence encodes CASSPQRGQAGEAFF.

This clonotype appeared many times. The chain couples TRBV4-3 to TRBJ2-5; 7 bases line up with TRBD1. Germline assignment: CDR1 LGHNA and CDR2 YSLEER. The CDR3 loop spans 13 amino acids. The V and J ends lost 1 base and 6 bases, in that order; junction bases with no gene match: 2. DNA for the CDR3: TGCGCCAGCAGCCAAGGGGACAGCAAGACCCAGTACTTC. Residues: CASSQGDSKTQYF.

This clonotype was picked up many times. The chain links TRBV28 to TRBJ2-1, with a weak D call TRBD2 (5 bases). The CDR3 runs to 14 residues. CDR1 is MDHEN, CDR2 SYDVKM, per germline. V lost 5 bases to trimming and J lost 7 bases, with 15 bases between them. CDR3 sequence reads: CASSPRRTGNEQFF. CDR3 nucleotide sequence: TGTGCCAGCAGTCCCCGGAGGACCGGGAATGAGCAGTTCTTC.

This clonotype has a count of ten or more. The chain recombines TRBV11-2 with TRBJ1-1; D remains unclear. CDR1 SGHAT and CDR2 FQNNGV come from the germline V gene. V lost 9 bases and J lost 4, with 15 bases in between. The CDR3 is 13 amino acids. CDR3 protein: CASSPGFGTEAFF. CDR3 in DNA: TGTGCCAGTTCCCCCGGGTTCGGCACTGAAGCTTTCTTT. Variable domain in full (rest from reference TRBV11-2 and TRBJ1-1): EAGVAQSPRYKIIEKRQSVAFWCNPISGHATLYWYQQILGQGPKLLIQFQNNGVVDDSQLPKDRFSAERLKGVDSTLKIQPAKLEDSAVYLCASSPGFGTEAFFGQGTRLTVV.

J is TRBJ1-4 and V is TRBV27, with D unresolved. V lost 3 bases to trimming and J lost 12 bases, with 11 bases between them. CDR3 length: 12 amino acids. CDR1 and CDR2 from the germline V gene are MNHEY and SMNVEV (reference sequence). This chain's CDR3 is CASSLSGSELFF. For the CDR3, the DNA is TGTGCCAGCAGTTTGTCTGGGTCGGAACTGTTTTTT. Variable domain in full (rest from reference TRBV27 and TRBJ1-4): EAQVTQNPRYLITVTGKKLTVTCSQNMNHEYMSWYRQDPGLGLRQIYYSMNVEVTDKGDVPEGYKVSRKEKRNFPLILESPSPNQTSLYFCASSLSGSELFFGSGTQLSVL.

This chain links TRBV5-4 with TRBJ2-1; tentatively, D is TRBD2 (7 bases). CDR3 length equals 16 residues. With 4 bases removed from V and 6 bases from J, the gap between germline ends came to 20 bases. CDR1 and CDR2 from the germline V gene are SGHNT and YYREEE (reference sequence). The CDR3 DNA reads as TGTGCCAGCAGCCCCGGGGGGTGGGGGGCTTCCAATGAGCAGTTCTTC. Translated: CASSPGGWGASNEQFF.

This clonotype was detected a few times. The chain is built from TRBV28 and TRBJ1-3; the D is unclear. The V gene's germline CDR1 is MDHEN and CDR2 SYDVKM. Between the trimmed V and J ends, which lost 3 bases and 5 bases, there was a span of 11 bases. This CDR3 region has 14 residues. The CDR3 is CASSLNKGRNTIYF. Here the CDR3 DNA reads TGTGCCAGCAGTTTGAACAAGGGTCGAAACACCATATATTTT.

V gene TRBV9 combines with J gene TRBJ2-1, with D perhaps matching TRBD1 or TRBD2 (5 bases each). Germline lookup yields CDR1 SGDLS and CDR2 YYNGEE. The CDR3 length is 15 residues. Trimming shortened V by 1 base and J by 7 bases, and 15 bases separated the two germline ends. CDR3 sequence: CASSVRAVGLNEQFF. The CDR3 bases are TGTGCCAGCAGCGTACGAGCGGTGGGGCTTAATGAGCAGTTCTTC.